This TCR beta chain derives from a study of regulatory and conventional T cells in RAG deficiency. Broader study findings: Control T-cell subsets had markedly higher Shannon entropy and lower Simpson indices than RAG-deficient patients. Shorter CDR3s in all patient subsets; >75% Treg-Tconv overlap in Omenn. Omenn syndrome and CID/AS patients had 85 to 100-fold fewer unique Treg TCR beta sequences, versus around 9.4-fold elsewhere.

The sorted conventional CD4+ T cells were CD25-low and CD127-high, with genomic DNA sequenced. Produced via immunoSEQ multiplex PCR; TCRdb's table is partial and in-frame only. The sample records about 34,000 clones, about 78% being singletons. Germline loops: CDR1 SGHNT, CDR2 YYREEE (reference sequence). The ends lost 6 bases at V and 3 bases at J; junction bases unmatched: 10. The CDR3 runs 15 residues. Turning to this clone: Its cognate antigen is unknown.

The same specimen was also included in a second study, on regulatory T cells. That paper states: The PCR used 52 TRBV and 13 TRBJ primers. In patients, unique TRB V-J pairs were restricted and V/J usage skewed, especially in Tregs.

The source material was CD4+ effector T cells sorted from blood. The sequence was collected from a human donor in good health. The chain recombines TRBV5-4 with TRBJ1-1; the match to TRBD1 covers 8 bases. CDR3 sequence reads: CASKWTGRGDTEAFF. In DNA form, the CDR3 reads TGTGCCAGCAAGTGGACAGGGAGGGGCGACACTGAAGCTTTCTTT.